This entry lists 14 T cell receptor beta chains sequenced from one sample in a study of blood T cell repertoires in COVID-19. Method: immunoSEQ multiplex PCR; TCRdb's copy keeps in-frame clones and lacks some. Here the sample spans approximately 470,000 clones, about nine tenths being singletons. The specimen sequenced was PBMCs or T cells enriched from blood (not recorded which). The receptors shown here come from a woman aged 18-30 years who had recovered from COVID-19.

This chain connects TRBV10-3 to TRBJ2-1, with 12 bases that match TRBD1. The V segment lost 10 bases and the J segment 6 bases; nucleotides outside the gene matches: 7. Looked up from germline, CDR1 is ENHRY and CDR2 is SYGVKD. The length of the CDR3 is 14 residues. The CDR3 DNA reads TGTGCCACGGACCGGGACAGGGGGCCCAATGAGCAGTTCTTC. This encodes CATDRDRGPNEQFF.

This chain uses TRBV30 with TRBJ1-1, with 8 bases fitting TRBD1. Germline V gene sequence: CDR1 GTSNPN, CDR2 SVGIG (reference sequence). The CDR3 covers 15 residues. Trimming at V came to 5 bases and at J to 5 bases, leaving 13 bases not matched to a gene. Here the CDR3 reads CAWSQGAMFRTEAFF. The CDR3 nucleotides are TGTGCCTGGTCTCAGGGGGCGATGTTCAGGACTGAAGCTTTCTTT.

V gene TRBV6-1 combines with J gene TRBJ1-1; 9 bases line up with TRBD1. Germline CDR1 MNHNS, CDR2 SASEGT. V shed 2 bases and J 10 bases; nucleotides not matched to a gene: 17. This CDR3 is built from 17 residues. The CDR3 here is CASSELGTGLAGMGAFF. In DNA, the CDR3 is TGTGCCAGCAGTGAACTAGGGACAGGGTTGGCCGGAATGGGAGCTTTCTTT.

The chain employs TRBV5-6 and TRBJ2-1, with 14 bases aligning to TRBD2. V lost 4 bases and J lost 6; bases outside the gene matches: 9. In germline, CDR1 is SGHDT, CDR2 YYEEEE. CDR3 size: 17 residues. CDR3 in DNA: TGTGCCAGCAGCCCAGCCCGACTAGCGGGGGGGCCCAATGAGCAGTTCTTC. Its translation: CASSPARLAGGPNEQFF.

The CDR3 here is CASRYFRGQDTEAFF. CDR3 DNA: TGTGCCAGCAGATACTTCAGGGGGCAAGACACTGAAGCTTTCTTT. The rearrangement uses TRBV28 and TRBJ1-1, with 8 bases that match TRBD1. Per germline, CDR1 MDHEN and CDR2 SYDVKM. V was pared by 6 bases and J by 3 bases, with 9 bases of the junction left unmatched. The CDR3 contains 15 residues.

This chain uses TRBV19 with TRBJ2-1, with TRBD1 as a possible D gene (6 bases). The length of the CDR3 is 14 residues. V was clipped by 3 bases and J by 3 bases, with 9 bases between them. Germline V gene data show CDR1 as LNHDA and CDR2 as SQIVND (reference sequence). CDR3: CASSIGQIYNEQFF. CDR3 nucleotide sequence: TGTGCCAGTAGTATTGGACAGATCTACAATGAGCAGTTCTTC.

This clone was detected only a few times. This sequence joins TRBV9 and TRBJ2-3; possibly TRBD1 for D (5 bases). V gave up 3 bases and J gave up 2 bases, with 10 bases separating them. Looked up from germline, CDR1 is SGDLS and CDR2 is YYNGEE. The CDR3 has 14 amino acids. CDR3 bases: TGTGCCAGCAGCGAGGGGCCCTTCACAGATACGCAGTATTTT. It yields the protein CASSEGPFTDTQYF.

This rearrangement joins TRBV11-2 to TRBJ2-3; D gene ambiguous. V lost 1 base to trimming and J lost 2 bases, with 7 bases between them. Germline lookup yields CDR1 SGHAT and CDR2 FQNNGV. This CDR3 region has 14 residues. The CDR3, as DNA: TGTGCCAGCAGCTTAGGAGGTCCCACAGATACGCAGTATTTT. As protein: CASSLGGPTDTQYF.

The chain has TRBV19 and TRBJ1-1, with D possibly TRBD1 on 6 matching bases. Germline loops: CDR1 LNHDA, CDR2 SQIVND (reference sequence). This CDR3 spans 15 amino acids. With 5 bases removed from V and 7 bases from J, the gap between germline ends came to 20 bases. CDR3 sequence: CASSVSGGGVNEAFF. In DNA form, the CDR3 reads TGTGCCAGTAGTGTGTCGGGGGGGGGCGTGAATGAAGCTTTCTTT.

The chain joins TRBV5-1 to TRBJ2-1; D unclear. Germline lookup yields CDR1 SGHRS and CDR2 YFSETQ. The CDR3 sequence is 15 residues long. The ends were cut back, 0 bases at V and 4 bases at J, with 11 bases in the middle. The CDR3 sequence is CASSLDRVLYNEQFF. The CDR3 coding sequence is TGCGCCAGCAGCTTGGACCGAGTTCTATACAATGAGCAGTTCTTC.

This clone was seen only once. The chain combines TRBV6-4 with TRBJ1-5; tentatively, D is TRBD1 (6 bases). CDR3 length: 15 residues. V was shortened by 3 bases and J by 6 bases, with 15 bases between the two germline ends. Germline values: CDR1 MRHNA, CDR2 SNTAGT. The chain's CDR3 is CASSEEGGVGQPQHF. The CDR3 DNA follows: TGTGCCAGCAGTGAAGAAGGGGGGGTGGGTCAGCCCCAGCATTTT.

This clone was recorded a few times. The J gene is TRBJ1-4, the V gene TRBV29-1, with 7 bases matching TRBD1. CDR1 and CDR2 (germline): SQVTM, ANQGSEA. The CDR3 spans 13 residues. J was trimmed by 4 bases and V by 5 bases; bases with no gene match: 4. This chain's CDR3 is CSVMGQYNEKLFF. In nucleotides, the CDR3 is TGCAGCGTTATGGGACAGTATAATGAAAAACTGTTTTTT.

CDR3 residues: CAWSVRGAENTEAFF. The CDR3 DNA is TGTGCCTGGAGTGTACGCGGGGCGGAAAACACTGAAGCTTTCTTT. The chain uses TRBV30 and TRBJ1-1; possible D gene TRBD1, 5 bases. V was shortened by 0 bases and J by 2 bases, with 13 bases between the two germline ends. Germline-derived CDR1 and CDR2 are GTSNPN and SVGIG (reference sequence). The length of the CDR3 is 15 residues.

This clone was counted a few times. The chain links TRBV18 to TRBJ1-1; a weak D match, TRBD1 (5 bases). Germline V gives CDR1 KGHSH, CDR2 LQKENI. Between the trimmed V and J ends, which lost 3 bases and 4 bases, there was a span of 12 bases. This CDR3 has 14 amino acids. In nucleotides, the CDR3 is TGTGCCAGCTCACCCGGGGGAAAGGGCACTGAAGCTTTCTTT. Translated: CASSPGGKGTEAFF.